This TCR beta chain was sequenced during a study of T cell responses to AZD1222 COVID-19 vaccine. The CDR3 spans 17 residues. The V segment lost 2 bases and the J segment 2 bases; nucleotides outside the gene matches: 9. Germline V lookup: CDR1 MDHEN, CDR2 SYDVKM. Produced via immunoSEQ multiplex PCR; TCRdb's table is partial and in-frame only. Among 150,000 to 200,000 clones listed, approximately 91% were seen once. Concerning this clone: The antigen remains unidentified.

The study's findings and limits: Researchers took repertoire samples only after the peak T cell response had come. In a largely white British group with more females than males, clonal diversity was possibly underestimated. It was only six AZD1222 recipients who were seropositive at baseline.

Sequencing used peripheral blood, obtained on day 0 of AZD1222 vaccination. The J gene is TRBJ2-7, the V gene TRBV28, with 10 bases matching TRBD2. This clonotype was sampled from an adult in good health. The CDR3 spells CASSLGLAEPITYEQYF. The CDR3, as DNA: TGTGCCAGCAGTTTAGGACTAGCGGAGCCTATAACCTACGAGCAGTACTTC.